This T cell receptor (beta chain) was sequenced in a study of identical twins. Overall study results and limits: Zero-insertion analyses might be partly confounded by invariant T cells like MAIT and iNKT. In cord blood, abundant beta clonotypes had fewer insertions; memory showed no trend.

A universal primer binding site was introduced by template switching. The final cDNA contained unique molecular identifiers. TCRdb itself ran the 5' RACE reads through MiXCR, one entry per CDR3 protein. The table records over 550,000 distinct CDR3 sequences, 7.1% of them present only once. This clonotype has only a few counts. Its antigen is undetermined. Germline CDR1 DFQATT, CDR2 SNEGSKA (reference sequence). The CDR3 extends over 15 amino acids. Trimming took 3 bases from V and 6 from J; bases not matched to a gene: 7. These data also formed part of another study, on yellow fever vaccine responses in identical twins. That source reports: Twins' vaccine T cell response reportedly seemed partly convergent, partly personalized.

The sequence came from a woman aged 18-29 years in good health. The chain employs TRBV20-1 and TRBJ2-3, with TRBD1 matching 12 bases. The specimen sequenced was PBMCs. The CDR3 sequence is CSARVGTGGADTQYF. CDR3 coding DNA: TGCAGTGCTAGGGTTGGGACAGGGGGCGCGGATACGCAGTATTTT.